The clone carrying this T cell receptor beta chain was counted between two and nine times. The antigen is not known. This sample is part of a study of T cells after yellow fever vaccination. Study-wide context: Preparation used SMART-Seq v4 Ultra Low Input for the low-cell-number fractions.

The study's findings and limits: On re-exposure, the response was weaker but peaked faster, at day 5 versus 15.

This CDR3 contains 16 residues. From germline, CDR1 is MNHNS and CDR2 SASEGT. The germline V and J ends were trimmed by 6 bases and 0 bases, with 15 bases remaining between them. TCRdb reanalysed the 5' RACE reads using MiXCR and keeps one entry per CDR3 protein. Altogether some 350,000 distinct CDR3 sequences are present, 8.5% to 9% being singletons, with the ten largest covering approximately 19%. Sequencing was performed on PBMCs, taken on the day of the first yellow fever vaccination. This chain links TRBV6-1 with TRBJ1-3; maybe TRBD1 (5 bases). This TCR came from a young man who received the YFV17D yellow fever vaccine. The CDR3 DNA reads as TGTGCCAGCAGGTCCGGGACGGTTCGCTCTGGAAACACCATATATTTT. Encoded protein: CASRSGTVRSGNTIYF.